The present TCR beta chain was sequenced within a study of identical twins. TCRdb independently ran MiXCR on the 5' RACE reads; one entry per CDR3 protein. The repertoire holds 410,000 or so distinct CDR3 sequences, around 20% seen once, with 12% in the top ten. General study results and limits: Models, which agreed with sharing between unrelated individuals, nonetheless underestimated the out-of-frame TCR alpha sharing seen in monozygotic twins. Sharing of beta out-of-frame sequences by twins showed a weaker excess. Cord blood's abundant beta clonotypes had fewer insertions, unlike memory repertoires.

At least ten counts were recorded for this clonotype. Antigen unknown. The TCR sequence derives from a man aged 45-65 years in good health. The sample consisted of naive T cells sorted from blood.

CDR3 nucleotide sequence: TGCGCCAGCAGCTTGATAGCGGGGCAAAACATTCAGTACTTC. Its protein is CASSLIAGQNIQYF. The rearrangement joins TRBV5-1 to TRBJ2-4; 8 nucleotides agree with TRBD2. This CDR3 has 14 residues. Germline V gene sequence: CDR1 SGHRS, CDR2 YFSETQ. With V trimmed by 1 base and J by 5 bases, 2 bases remained unmatched.